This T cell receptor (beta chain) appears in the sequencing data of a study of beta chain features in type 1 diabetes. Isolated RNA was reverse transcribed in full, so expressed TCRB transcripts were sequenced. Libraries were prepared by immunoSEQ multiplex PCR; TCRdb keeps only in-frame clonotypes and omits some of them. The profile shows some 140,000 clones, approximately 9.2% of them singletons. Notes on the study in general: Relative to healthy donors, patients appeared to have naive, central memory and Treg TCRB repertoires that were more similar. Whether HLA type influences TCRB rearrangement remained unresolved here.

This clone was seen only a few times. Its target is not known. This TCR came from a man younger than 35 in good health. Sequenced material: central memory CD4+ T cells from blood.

This CDR3 is CASSRRRAGQEKLFF. The CDR3 DNA follows: TGCGCCAGCAGCCGCAGGAGGGCAGGGCAGGAAAAACTGTTTTTT. This chain uses TRBV4-1 with TRBJ1-4; a possible D gene is TRBD1 (5 bases). In germline, CDR1 is MGHRA, CDR2 YSYEKL. The V end lost 4 bases, the J end lost 8 bases, and 17 bases lay between the germline ends. There are 15 residues in the CDR3.